This TCR beta chain was captured by sequencing in a study of CD8+CD57+ T cells in acquired aplastic anemia. CDR3 and TCR beta VDJ profiling relied on a genomic DNA template. Each CDR3 protein is one row after TCRdb ran MiXCR on the reads. This table holds 270,000 or so distinct CDR3 sequences, 70% to 85% found once. An expansion of CD8+CD57+ cells by flow cytometry had been shown in patients chosen for sequencing. Severe acquired aplastic anemia was present in every patient. Blood samples were obtained from patients who had received no prior therapy. With 5 bases clipped from V and 8 bases from J, the junction kept 12 bases outside the gene matches. The CDR3 totals 15 residues. Per germline, CDR1 SEHNR and CDR2 FQNEAQ (reference sequence).

Sequenced sample: sorted CD4+, CD8+, or CD8+CD57+ T cells (not recorded which) from PBMCs. This chain links TRBV7-9 with TRBJ2-3, with TRBD2 matching 8 bases. This TCR derives from a human donor with aplastic anemia. The CDR3 sequence is CASSESGGNSGTQYF. Here the CDR3 DNA reads TGTGCCAGCAGCGAAAGCGGGGGAAACTCCGGTACGCAGTATTTT.